Described below is a single T cell receptor beta chain sequence and its context. Its antigen is unidentified. This sample is part of a study of shared clonotypes between healthy human individuals. Study-level results: Non-shared clonotypes had lower generation probabilities than those shared by all four donors. It was observed that roughly 5.1% of naive CD4 clonotypes were shared across a few donors. Among the subsets, naive ones generally showed larger estimated richness than memory ones.

Clones were sequenced by immunoSEQ multiplex PCR, and TCRdb holds only the in-frame ones, with some missing. The table includes about 530,000 clones, 90% to 96% detected once. The CDR3 spans 14 residues. The V end was cut by 8 bases, the J end by 5 bases, with 18 bases between. Germline CDR1 is MNHEY and CDR2 is SVGAGI. The chain couples TRBV6-5 to TRBJ2-5, with D perhaps matching TRBD1 or TRBD2 (5 bases each). The sequence was collected from a woman aged 25 to 45 in good health. Sequenced sample: naive CD4+ T cells sorted from blood. The subset here: CD45RA+ positively selected. As DNA, the CDR3 is TGTGCCAGCCAAACCTCCGAGGGGATGGAGACCCAGTACTTC. Protein product: CASQTSEGMETQYF.